This is a list of T cell receptor beta chains from one sample in a study of CD8+CD57+ T cells in acquired aplastic anemia. TCRdb re-analysed the reads in MiXCR, keeping a single row per CDR3 protein. Of some 280,000 distinct CDR3 sequences listed, 50% to 70% are singletons. Sequenced sample: sorted CD4+, CD8+, or CD8+CD57+ T cells (not recorded which) from PBMCs. Every receptor here comes from a human donor with severe aplastic anemia or a healthy control (not recorded which). Each CDR3 is given with its conserved first and last residue.

V	J	CDR3
TRBV11-2	TRBJ2-5	CASSLAVGRAGEGETQYF
TRBV6-6	TRBJ1-1	CASSHRGTEAFF
TRBV6-2/TRBV6-3	TRBJ1-5	CASSLDSYQPQHF
TRBV15	TRBJ2-7	CATSTRDGTGSYEQYF
TRBV7-8	TRBJ2-5	CASVGRGVETQYF
TRBV20-1	TRBJ2-1	CSAPPGTGNEQFF
TRBV7-9	TRBJ1-5	CASSLGQTNQPQHF
TRBV2	TRBJ1-2	CATSQVGVYGYTF
TRBV5-1	TRBJ1-2	CASSSTGRGGYTF
TRBV29-1	TRBJ2-2	CSVVGETGELFF
TRBV7-6	TRBJ2-1	CASSLGGHAPYNEQFF
TRBV7-3	TRBJ1-1	CASSSPGRSNTEAFF
TRBV6-5	TRBJ1-1	CASRANGARTEAFF
TRBV3-2	TRBJ2-7	CASSQDLVKAYEQYF
TRBV29-1	TRBJ1-2	CSVEVAGYGYTF
TRBV7-8	TRBJ1-4	CASSHGQGAGEKLFF
TRBV6-1	TRBJ1-4	CASSEEGPNEKLFF
TRBV10-3	TRBJ2-2	CAISEGPITGELFF
TRBV7-9	TRBJ2-7	CASSFPPEQYF
TRBV29-1	TRBJ2-1	CSVVGGEFNEQFF
TRBV19	TRBJ1-2	CASSISQGANYGYTF
TRBV6-1	TRBJ1-1	CASSEVLFIVDTEAFF
TRBV24-1	TRBJ2-7	CATPDRTSYEQYF
TRBV9	TRBJ2-3	CASSPGLFTDTQYF
TRBV7-9	TRBJ2-7	CASSLMGGSSYEQYF
TRBV7-3	TRBJ1-4	CDSSFPLLHRRAEKLFF
TRBV19	TRBJ2-5	CASSIWGPEETQYF
TRBV7-2	TRBJ1-1	CASSPSTGNTEAFF
TRBV7-8	TRBJ2-7	CASSLVWGPSYEQYF
TRBV29-1	TRBJ1-2	CSVEVGVGYGYTF
TRBV7-7	TRBJ2-7	CASSYGTTYEQYF
TRBV5-6	TRBJ2-3	CASSWGGGATDTQYF
TRBV6-5	TRBJ1-4	CASSSQGAGGEKLFF
TRBV11-2	TRBJ2-7	CASSPEAVYEQYF
TRBV28	TRBJ2-7	CASRNRGLREQYF
TRBV7-3	TRBJ1-1	CASSQTDREAEAFF
TRBV7-2	TRBJ2-3	CASSLRGPPDTQYF
TRBV2	TRBJ2-7	CASSLSGGDEQYF
TRBV2	TRBJ1-5	CASSLQTGRGRPQHF
TRBV5-8	TRBJ2-7	CASSRAGAESYEQYF
TRBV28	TRBJ2-7	CASSPINQRYEQYF
TRBV30	TRBJ1-6	CAWSEARNSPLHF
TRBV7-8	TRBJ2-7	CASSIHGQFTIVGEQYF
TRBV13	TRBJ2-3	CASSLRAVWGTSGGPDRADTQYF
TRBV20-1	TRBJ1-2	CSAQRTGGNYGYTF
TRBV7-3	TRBJ2-1	CASSLSGTGLRNEQFF
TRBV6-5	TRBJ2-1	CASREQGGNEQFF
TRBV6-5	TRBJ1-2	CASRKNYGYTF
TRBV2	TRBJ2-1	CASCPAGTSAQGEQFF
TRBV2	TRBJ2-5	CASRRSGAEGTQYF